This is a list of T cell receptor beta chains from one sample in a study of human versus mouse CDR3 diversity and MHC coevolution. Measured with immunoSEQ multiplex PCR; TCRdb has only the in-frame clones, and not every one. The sample records fewer than 100,000 clones, 80% to 95% being singletons. The sample was naive CD4+ T cells from blood. The receptors come from a person aged 30 to 69 in good health. Both conserved end residues are part of each CDR3. The order of the fields is CDR3 DNA, CDR3 protein, clone size, J gene, D gene, V gene. D genes are given only for firm matches. Size tells how often a clone was seen (once, few, many) or the class of an expanded clone, and some rows leave it out.

CDR3nt: TGTGCCAGCAGTTCCCCGGGACAGGGACAGACTGAAGCTTTCTTT; CDR3aa: CASSSPGQGQTEAFF; abundance: .; j_gene: TRBJ1-1; d_gene: TRBD1; v_gene: TRBV28
CDR3nt: TGTGCCAGCAGCTCCCGGACAGGGGAAAGAACTGAAGCTTTCTTT; CDR3aa: CASSSRTGERTEAFF; abundance: .; j_gene: TRBJ1-1; d_gene: TRBD1; v_gene: TRBV5-4
CDR3nt: TGTGCCAGCAGCCAGCAGGGGAACGAGCAGTACTTC; CDR3aa: CASSQQGNEQYF; abundance: .; j_gene: TRBJ2-7; d_gene: .; v_gene: TRBV7-2
CDR3nt: TGTGCCAGCAGCCAAGATATAGGACAGGATATCACAGATACGCAGTATTTT; CDR3aa: CASSQDIGQDITDTQYF; abundance: .; j_gene: TRBJ2-3; d_gene: TRBD1; v_gene: TRBV4-2
CDR3nt: TGTGCCAGCAGTGAAGCGGGTCTACTTAGGGGCAATGAGCAGTTCTTC; CDR3aa: CASSEAGLLRGNEQFF; abundance: .; j_gene: TRBJ2-1; d_gene: .; v_gene: TRBV6-1
CDR3nt: TGTGCTAGTGGTTTTGTACCCCTGCCCGGTGGCTACACCTTC; CDR3aa: CASGFVPLPGGYTF; abundance: .; j_gene: TRBJ1-2; d_gene: .; v_gene: TRBV12-5
CDR3nt: TGTGCCAGCAGCTTAGTTCCCGGGGGATCCGAGCAGTACTTC; CDR3aa: CASSLVPGGSEQYF; abundance: .; j_gene: TRBJ2-7; d_gene: .; v_gene: TRBV7-8
CDR3nt: TGTGCCAGCAGCTTAACCGGGACTACCTACAATGAGCAGTTCTTC; CDR3aa: CASSLTGTTYNEQFF; abundance: .; j_gene: TRBJ2-1; d_gene: TRBD2; v_gene: TRBV7-2
CDR3nt: TGCAGTGCTAGAGATAATAACGAGCAGTACTTC; CDR3aa: CSARDNNEQYF; abundance: .; j_gene: TRBJ2-7; d_gene: .; v_gene: TRBV20-1
CDR3nt: TGTGCCAGTAGTATAAATAGAGGGAACACTGAAGCTTTCTTT; CDR3aa: CASSINRGNTEAFF; abundance: .; j_gene: TRBJ1-1; d_gene: .; v_gene: TRBV19
CDR3nt: TGTGCCAGCACCCAGCCGGGACAGGGGGTGGATACGCAGTATTTT; CDR3aa: CASTQPGQGVDTQYF; abundance: .; j_gene: TRBJ2-3; d_gene: TRBD1; v_gene: TRBV9
CDR3nt: TGTGCCAGCAGCTTGGGGGATAGCGGGAGGTTCGCGGAGACCCAGTACTTC; CDR3aa: CASSLGDSGRFAETQYF; abundance: .; j_gene: TRBJ2-5; d_gene: TRBD2; v_gene: TRBV5-8
CDR3nt: TGTGCCAGCAGCGTAGGGGCAGCTCCTAACAATGAGCAGTTCTTC; CDR3aa: CASSVGAAPNNEQFF; abundance: .; j_gene: TRBJ2-1; d_gene: .; v_gene: TRBV9
CDR3nt: TGTGCCAGCAGCTTAACGCCCCGGGGGGCTATAGCCACAGATACGCAGTATTTT; CDR3aa: CASSLTPRGAIATDTQYF; abundance: .; j_gene: TRBJ2-3; d_gene: .; v_gene: TRBV7-3
CDR3nt: TGCGCCAGCAGCCAGACCGCGTTCGGGACAGTGAACACTGAAGCTTTCTTT; CDR3aa: CASSQTAFGTVNTEAFF; abundance: .; j_gene: TRBJ1-1; d_gene: TRBD1; v_gene: TRBV4-3
CDR3nt: TGTGCCAGCAGCTTAGGGACAGGGGCCCGTCACTCACCCCTCCACTTT; CDR3aa: CASSLGTGARHSPLHF; abundance: .; j_gene: TRBJ1-6; d_gene: TRBD1; v_gene: TRBV7-8
CDR3nt: TGTGCCTGGAGTGGGCAGGGGGTAAACGAGCAGTACTTC; CDR3aa: CAWSGQGVNEQYF; abundance: .; j_gene: TRBJ2-7; d_gene: TRBD1; v_gene: TRBV30
CDR3nt: TGTGCCAGCAGCGTAGAAGGTAGCGGGAGAGGAGAGCAGTTCTTC; CDR3aa: CASSVEGSGRGEQFF; abundance: .; j_gene: TRBJ2-1; d_gene: TRBD2; v_gene: TRBV9
CDR3nt: TGTGCCAGCAAGACGTGGGCTAGCGGGACCTACGAGCAGTACTTC; CDR3aa: CASKTWASGTYEQYF; abundance: .; j_gene: TRBJ2-7; d_gene: TRBD2; v_gene: TRBV5-4
CDR3nt: TGTGCCAGCAGCTTGAGGGGGACAGGCAATCAGCCCCAGCATTTT; CDR3aa: CASSLRGTGNQPQHF; abundance: .; j_gene: TRBJ1-5; d_gene: TRBD1; v_gene: TRBV5-6
CDR3nt: TGTGCCAGCAGGCTGGACAGGGTTAATAATTCACCCCTCCACTTT; CDR3aa: CASRLDRVNNSPLHF; abundance: .; j_gene: TRBJ1-6; d_gene: TRBD1; v_gene: TRBV2
CDR3nt: TGTGCCAGTAGTATAGTCATCGGGCAGGGGACTGGCTACACCTTC; CDR3aa: CASSIVIGQGTGYTF; abundance: .; j_gene: TRBJ1-2; d_gene: .; v_gene: TRBV19
CDR3nt: TGTGCCAGCTCACCATATCGGGACAGGGGAAAATTATGGCAGTATTTT; CDR3aa: CASSPYRDRGKLWQYF; abundance: .; j_gene: TRBJ2-3; d_gene: TRBD1; v_gene: TRBV18
CDR3nt: TGTGCCAGTAGTATAATGGGGGCGGAGGACGAGCAGTACTTC; CDR3aa: CASSIMGAEDEQYF; abundance: .; j_gene: TRBJ2-7; d_gene: .; v_gene: TRBV19
CDR3nt: TGTGCCAGCAGCGTAGCAGCGGGAAGCTACGAGCAGTACTTC; CDR3aa: CASSVAAGSYEQYF; abundance: .; j_gene: TRBJ2-7; d_gene: TRBD2; v_gene: TRBV9
CDR3nt: TGCAGCGTTCGGCAGGGGGGCCCAGGGGCTGAAGCTTTCTTT; CDR3aa: CSVRQGGPGAEAFF; abundance: .; j_gene: TRBJ1-1; d_gene: TRBD1; v_gene: TRBV29-1
CDR3nt: TGTGCCATCAGTGGACAGGGGGCCGGGGAGACCCAGTACTTC; CDR3aa: CAISGQGAGETQYF; abundance: .; j_gene: TRBJ2-5; d_gene: TRBD1; v_gene: TRBV10-3
CDR3nt: TGTGCCGTTCGACAGGGACCTAATGAAAAACTGTTTTTT; CDR3aa: CAVRQGPNEKLFF; abundance: .; j_gene: TRBJ1-4; d_gene: TRBD1; v_gene: TRBV28
CDR3nt: TGTGCCAGCAGTTTCCTCAGATGGGGGGAGGACGCCGGGGAGCTGTTTTTT; CDR3aa: CASSFLRWGEDAGELFF; abundance: .; j_gene: TRBJ2-2; d_gene: .; v_gene: TRBV28
CDR3nt: TGTGCCAGCAGCTTAAGAGGGGAGGGAGGCTACGAGCAGTACTTC; CDR3aa: CASSLRGEGGYEQYF; abundance: .; j_gene: TRBJ2-7; d_gene: TRBD2; v_gene: TRBV7-3
CDR3nt: TGCGCCAGCAGCTTCCCGGGCACTGAAGCTTTCTTT; CDR3aa: CASSFPGTEAFF; abundance: .; j_gene: TRBJ1-1; d_gene: .; v_gene: TRBV5-1
CDR3nt: TGTGCCAGCAGCTTAGTTGCAGGGGGAAACGGGGAGCTGTTTTTT; CDR3aa: CASSLVAGGNGELFF; abundance: .; j_gene: TRBJ2-2; d_gene: TRBD1; v_gene: TRBV11-3
CDR3nt: TGTGCCAGCTCACCACCCGGCGGGAGGGGCACAGATACGCAGTATTTT; CDR3aa: CASSPPGGRGTDTQYF; abundance: once; j_gene: TRBJ2-3; d_gene: TRBD2; v_gene: TRBV18
CDR3nt: TGCAGCGTTGACCCTACGGCGAGCGGGGGGGCCTTCTTCACAGATACGCAGTATTTT; CDR3aa: CSVDPTASGGAFFTDTQYF; abundance: .; j_gene: TRBJ2-3; d_gene: TRBD2; v_gene: TRBV29-1
CDR3nt: TGTGCCAGCAGCTTGGATTTGGGGGGAGGTACTGAAGCTTTCTTT; CDR3aa: CASSLDLGGGTEAFF; abundance: .; j_gene: TRBJ1-1; d_gene: .; v_gene: TRBV5-6
CDR3nt: TGTGCCTGGACGCCGGGAGTGGAAACTGAAGCTTTCTTT; CDR3aa: CAWTPGVETEAFF; abundance: .; j_gene: TRBJ1-1; d_gene: .; v_gene: TRBV30
CDR3nt: TGCAGCGTTGACGTGGGGGCGCGGGACACTGAAGCTTTCTTT; CDR3aa: CSVDVGARDTEAFF; abundance: .; j_gene: TRBJ1-1; d_gene: .; v_gene: TRBV29-1
CDR3nt: TGTGCCAGCAGCCCTTTGGCGAGCGCAGATACGCAGTATTTT; CDR3aa: CASSPLASADTQYF; abundance: .; j_gene: TRBJ2-3; d_gene: .; v_gene: TRBV9
CDR3nt: TGTGCCAGCTCACCATATACAACAGGCAATCTGAATGAGCAGTTCTTC; CDR3aa: CASSPYTTGNLNEQFF; abundance: .; j_gene: TRBJ2-1; d_gene: .; v_gene: TRBV18
CDR3nt: TGTGCCAGCAGCTTTCAGGGCTCCCCTGGCTACACCTTC; CDR3aa: CASSFQGSPGYTF; abundance: few; j_gene: TRBJ1-2; d_gene: .; v_gene: TRBV7-9
CDR3nt: TGTGCCAGCTCACCAACCGGGACAGGAGCAAATAACTATGGCTACACCTTC; CDR3aa: CASSPTGTGANNYGYTF; abundance: .; j_gene: TRBJ1-2; d_gene: TRBD1; v_gene: TRBV18
CDR3nt: TGTGCCAGTAGTATAGGGGCCCAAGGTAATGGCTACACCTTC; CDR3aa: CASSIGAQGNGYTF; abundance: .; j_gene: TRBJ1-2; d_gene: .; v_gene: TRBV19
CDR3nt: TGTGCCAGCAGTTTAGCGGGCTCCTACAATGAGCAGTTCTTC; CDR3aa: CASSLAGSYNEQFF; abundance: medium-sized; j_gene: TRBJ2-1; d_gene: .; v_gene: TRBV27
CDR3nt: TGTGCCAGCAGCTTAGGGCCGGGACAGGGGCCGAACACTGAAGCTTTCTTT; CDR3aa: CASSLGPGQGPNTEAFF; abundance: .; j_gene: TRBJ1-1; d_gene: TRBD1; v_gene: TRBV7-2
CDR3nt: TGTGCCAGCAGCCCCTCCCTTGGGGGGAAGAGCTCCTACAATGAGCAGTTCTTC; CDR3aa: CASSPSLGGKSSYNEQFF; abundance: .; j_gene: TRBJ2-1; d_gene: .; v_gene: TRBV9
CDR3nt: TGTGCCAGCAAGGAAGGGGCTGGAAACACCATATATTTT; CDR3aa: CASKEGAGNTIYF; abundance: few; j_gene: TRBJ1-3; d_gene: .; v_gene: TRBV6-6
CDR3nt: TGTGCCAGCTCACCACCTTTAGCCCCCAGCACAGATACGCAGTATTTT; CDR3aa: CASSPPLAPSTDTQYF; abundance: .; j_gene: TRBJ2-3; d_gene: .; v_gene: TRBV18
CDR3nt: TGTGCCAGCAGTGACCAACTAGCGGGGGGTCTCCGTTTCAATGAGCAGTTCTTC; CDR3aa: CASSDQLAGGLRFNEQFF; abundance: .; j_gene: TRBJ2-1; d_gene: TRBD2; v_gene: TRBV6-4
CDR3nt: TGTGCCACCCGGGCGGGCTACAATGAGCAGTTCTTC; CDR3aa: CATRAGYNEQFF; abundance: .; j_gene: TRBJ2-1; d_gene: .; v_gene: TRBV28
CDR3nt: TGCGCCAGCAGCCAAGTCATTAGCGGGAGGGTCGGCTTGGACAATGAGCAGTTCTTC; CDR3aa: CASSQVISGRVGLDNEQFF; abundance: .; j_gene: TRBJ2-1; d_gene: TRBD2; v_gene: TRBV4-3
CDR3nt: TGTGCCATCAGGACTAGCGGCGAGCAGTACTTC; CDR3aa: CAIRTSGEQYF; abundance: .; j_gene: TRBJ2-7; d_gene: TRBD2; v_gene: TRBV10-3
CDR3nt: TGCGCCAGCAGCCAAGATCGTGGGGGCGCCGGCACAGATACGCAGTATTTT; CDR3aa: CASSQDRGGAGTDTQYF; abundance: .; j_gene: TRBJ2-3; d_gene: .; v_gene: TRBV4-1
CDR3nt: TGTGCCAGCAGTGACGTGTGGGGGACTGCTTACAATGAGCAGTTCTTC; CDR3aa: CASSDVWGTAYNEQFF; abundance: .; j_gene: TRBJ2-1; d_gene: .; v_gene: TRBV6-4